These 26 T cell receptor beta chains were sequenced from one sample in a study of T cell responses to AZD1222 COVID-19 vaccine. Assay: immunoSEQ multiplex PCR; the TCRdb copy retains only in-frame clones and omits some. The sample shows 120,000 or so clones, less than 90% of them seen only once. The starting material was peripheral blood, obtained on day 0 of AZD1222 vaccination. These receptors were obtained from an adult in good health.

J is TRBJ2-7 and V is TRBV6-2 or TRBV6-3; 7 nucleotides match TRBD2. From germline, CDR1 is MNHEY and CDR2 SVGEGT. V was clipped by 2 bases and J by 2 bases; unmatched bases: 9. CDR3 length: 16 amino acids. CDR3 coding DNA: TGTGCCAGCAGTTACCCACCGGGACTACCGGCCTACGAGCAGTACTTC. It encodes CASSYPPGLPAYEQYF.

CDR3 DNA: TGTGCCAGCAGTGTGAGCGGGAGGACCACAGATACGCAGTATTTT. This translates into CASSVSGRTTDTQYF. This chain uses TRBV2 with TRBJ2-3; TRBD2 matches 9 bases. The V and J ends lost 4 bases and 2 bases, in that order; junction bases with no gene match: 4. Germline V gene data show CDR1 as SNHLY and CDR2 as FYNNEI. CDR3 length: 15 amino acids.

This clone was counted a few times. The chain is built from TRBV14 and TRBJ1-2; tentatively, D is TRBD1 (6 bases). In germline, CDR1 is SGHDN, CDR2 FVKESK. The V gene lost 4 bases and the J gene lost 4 bases, with 10 bases spanning the gap. The CDR3 runs 13 residues. CDR3 in amino acids: CASSPGQSYGYTF. The CDR3 coding sequence is TGTGCCAGCAGCCCCGGACAGAGCTATGGCTACACCTTC.

The genes are TRBV28 and TRBJ1-5; tentative D call: TRBD1 (6 bases). V was shortened by 6 bases and J by 11 bases, with 11 bases between the two germline ends. CDR1 and CDR2 from the germline V gene are MDHEN and SYDVKM. CDR3 length: 11 amino acids. CDR3 sequence: CASRDTGTQHF. The CDR3 DNA is TGTGCCAGCAGAGATACAGGGACCCAGCATTTT.

In regard to this clone: The sample contains more than one DNA sequence encoding this CDR3. The chain is built from TRBV5-1 and TRBJ2-5; D not certain. V gave up 0 bases and J gave up 3 bases, with 6 bases separating them. The germline CDR1 and CDR2 sequences are SGHRS and YFSETQ. The CDR3 contains 13 residues. The CDR3 coding sequence is TGCGCCAGCAGCTTGGGTGGGGAAGAGACCCAGTACTTC. It specifies CASSLGGEETQYF.

V usage is TRBV3-1 (or the pseudogene TRBV3-2) and J usage is TRBJ1-6; possible D gene TRBD1, 5 bases. The V end lost 4 bases, the J end lost 9 bases, and 13 bases lay between the germline ends. Germline V gene lookup returns CDR1 LGHDT and CDR2 YNNKEL (reference sequence). The CDR3 runs to 14 residues. The CDR3 protein is CASSLSQGGSPLHF. Written as DNA, the CDR3 is TGTGCCAGCAGCCTAAGTCAGGGCGGTTCACCCCTCCACTTT.

The chain uses TRBV27 and TRBJ2-3; D gene unclear. The CDR3 runs 14 residues. The germline V gene encodes CDR1 MNHEY and CDR2 SMNVEV (reference sequence). Trimming shortened V by 7 bases and J by 4 bases, and 15 bases separated the two germline ends. The CDR3 DNA reads as TGTGCCAGCAAGGTTCCAGCCGTAGCAGATACGCAGTATTTT. Its translation: CASKVPAVADTQYF.

The rearrangement joins TRBV7-2 to TRBJ2-2; the match to TRBD2 covers 7 bases. V shed 8 bases, J shed 1 base, and the junction held 4 bases outside the gene matches. Germline values: CDR1 SGHTA, CDR2 FQGNSA. The CDR3 is 14 amino acids. The CDR3 reads CASGPSGNTGELFF. The CDR3 DNA is TGTGCCAGCGGCCCTAGCGGGAACACCGGGGAGCTGTTTTTT. Based on the CDR3 plus reference TRBV7-2 and TRBJ2-2, the full variable domain is GAGVSQSPSNKVTEKGKDVELRCDPISGHTALYWYRQSLGQGLEFLIYFQGNSAPDKSGLPSDRFSAERTGGSVSTLTIQRTQQEDSAVYLCASGPSGNTGELFFGEGSRLTVL.

The chain links TRBV7-9 to TRBJ2-3; D is undetermined. The CDR3 covers 12 residues. Germline V lookup: CDR1 SEHNR, CDR2 FQNEAQ (reference sequence). V lost 2 bases and J lost 4, with 4 bases in between. This CDR3 reads CASSLSPDTQYF. The CDR3 DNA follows: TGTGCCAGCAGCTTATCCCCAGATACGCAGTATTTT.

This chain connects TRBV2 to TRBJ2-2; D perhaps matches TRBD2 (5 bases). CDR3 length equals 15 residues. Trimming left V 1 base short and J 1 base short, with 7 bases between. Germline V lookup: CDR1 SNHLY, CDR2 FYNNEI. The CDR3 here is CASSEGGQNTGELFF. The CDR3 bases are TGTGCCAGCAGTGAAGGCGGGCAGAACACCGGGGAGCTGTTTTTT.

V usage is TRBV29-1 and J usage is TRBJ1-2; the D is unclear. The V gene's germline CDR1 is SQVTM and CDR2 ANQGSEA. Trimming stripped 4 bases from V and 7 bases from J, with 7 bases between. This CDR3 contains 10 residues. The CDR3 is CSVGEGGYTF. The CDR3 nucleotides are TGCAGCGTTGGTGAGGGTGGCTACACCTTC. Full variable domain (missing parts from reference TRBV29-1 and TRBJ1-2): SAVISQKPSRDICQRGTSLTIQCQVDSQVTMMFWYRQQPGQSLTLIATANQGSEATYESGFVIDKFPISRPNLTFSTLTVSNMSPEDSSIYLCSVGEGGYTFGSGTRLTVV.

This clone has a single count. This chain connects TRBV7-9 to TRBJ2-2; D might be TRBD2 (5 bases). CDR1 is SEHNR and CDR2 is FQNEAQ in the germline V gene (reference sequence). With 7 bases removed from V and 5 bases from J, the gap between germline ends came to 17 bases. This CDR3 is 15 amino acids long. The CDR3 nucleotides read TGTGCCAGCACCACAGTGGAGCGGTGGACCGGGGAGCTGTTTTTT. It translates to CASTTVERWTGELFF.

The chain combines TRBV7-2 with TRBJ2-2; 15 nucleotides match TRBD2. V was clipped by 5 bases and J by 3 bases; unmatched bases: 4. Per germline, CDR1 SGHTA and CDR2 FQGNSA. This CDR3 is built from 17 residues. As DNA, the CDR3 is TGTGCCAGCAGCCAAGGACTAGCGGGAGGGCACACCGGGGAGCTGTTTTTT. It specifies CASSQGLAGGHTGELFF.

The V and J genes are TRBV6-5 and TRBJ2-7; D gene uncertain. The ends were cut back, 6 bases at V and 0 bases at J, with 12 bases in the middle. The CDR3 contains 14 residues. CDR1 is MNHEY and CDR2 is SVGAGI in the germline V gene. CDR3 region: CASSNEGLSYEQYF. The DNA of the CDR3 is TGTGCCAGCAGCAACGAAGGGCTCTCCTACGAGCAGTACTTC.

CDR3 residues: CAISEEGAGGETQYF. The DNA of the CDR3 is TGTGCCATCAGTGAGGAGGGGGCAGGTGGGGAGACCCAGTACTTC. The chain couples TRBV10-3 to TRBJ2-5; 7 bases fit TRBD1. Germline CDR1 reads ENHRY; CDR2 reads SYGVKD. The V gene end was trimmed by 2 bases and the J gene end by 5 bases; junction bases not matched to a gene: 8. The CDR3 is 15 residues long.

This clone was observed once. The gene calls are TRBV19 and TRBJ2-5; the D is unclear. Looked up from germline, CDR1 is LNHDA and CDR2 is SQIVND (reference sequence). V lost 5 bases, J lost 2 bases, and 9 bases lay in between. The CDR3 sequence is 13 residues long. In DNA form, the CDR3 reads TGTGCCAGTAGTTCGGGCAGACAAGAGACCCAGTACTTC. As protein: CASSSGRQETQYF.

V is TRBV7-3 and J is TRBJ2-5; 8 bases match TRBD2. Per the germline V gene, CDR1 is SGHTA and CDR2 is FQGTGA. Losses at the gene ends were 0 bases for V and 5 bases for J; bases not matched to a gene: 2. CDR3 size: 14 residues. DNA of the CDR3: TGTGCCAGCAGCTTAACCGGGGGGGCCGAGACCCAGTACTTC. Its protein product is CASSLTGGAETQYF.

The chain carries TRBV5-1 and TRBJ1-3; perhaps TRBD1 as D (6 bases). The CDR3 runs to 15 residues. Germline assignment: CDR1 SGHRS and CDR2 YFSETQ. V lost 0 bases to trimming and J lost 2 bases, with 9 bases between them. The CDR3 sequence: CASSLVGGPGNTIYF. The CDR3 DNA is TGCGCCAGCAGCTTGGTCGGGGGGCCTGGAAACACCATATATTTT.

Of note for this clone: The junction departs from germline at one end; a sequencing error may be responsible. J is TRBJ1-1 and V is TRBV30; 8 bases are shared with TRBD1. The CDR3 is 14 residues long. CDR1 is GTSNPN, CDR2 SVGIG, per germline (reference sequence). CDR3 residues: CAWSPGTGNTEAFF. The CDR3 DNA sequence: TGTGCATGGAGTCCCGGGACAGGGAACACTGAAGCTTTCTTT.

This rearrangement joins TRBV5-1 to TRBJ2-2; D is perhaps TRBD1 or TRBD2 (5 bases each). V gave up 5 bases and J gave up 5 bases, with 16 bases separating them. This CDR3 contains 15 residues. Germline CDR1 SGHRS, CDR2 YFSETQ. For the CDR3, the DNA is TGCGCCAGCAGTGTTCAGGGACCGGGGACCGGGGAGCTGTTTTTT. Protein sequence: CASSVQGPGTGELFF. Variable domain in full (rest from reference TRBV5-1 and TRBJ2-2): KAGVTQTPRYLIKTRGQQVTLSCSPISGHRSVSWYQQTPGQGLQFLFEYFSETQRNKGNFPGRFSGRQFSNSRSEMNVSTLELGDSALYLCASSVQGPGTGELFFGEGSRLTVL.

This chain joins TRBV6-2 or TRBV6-3 and TRBJ2-7, with 12 positions matching TRBD2. The CDR3 loop spans 18 amino acids. Germline values: CDR1 MNHEY, CDR2 SVGEGT. The V and J ends lost 4 bases and 0 bases, in that order; junction bases with no gene match: 10. DNA for the CDR3: TGTGCCAGCAGTTCCTTGACTAGCGGGAGAGTCAGCTCCTACGAGCAGTACTTC. As protein: CASSSLTSGRVSSYEQYF.

J is TRBJ2-7 and V is TRBV5-6; no clear D gene. Germline CDR1 and CDR2: SGHDT and YYEEEE. V was cut by 4 bases and J by 0 bases, with 11 bases left in between. CDR3 length equals 14 residues. CDR3 residues: CASSPDGSSYEQYF. In DNA form, the CDR3 reads TGTGCCAGCAGCCCGGACGGAAGCTCCTACGAGCAGTACTTC.

The genes are TRBV6-4 and TRBJ1-4; 9 nucleotides agree with TRBD1. The V gene end was trimmed by 6 bases and the J gene end by 8 bases; junction bases not matched to a gene: 7. The V gene's germline CDR1 is MRHNA and CDR2 SNTAGT. This CDR3 spans 14 amino acids. The CDR3 reads CASSAGTGTEKLFF. The CDR3, as DNA: TGTGCCAGCAGCGCGGGGACAGGGACCGAAAAACTGTTTTTT.

As regards this clone: Compared with germline, one end of the junction differs, possibly owing to a read error. The rearrangement links TRBV7-9 to TRBJ1-6; no firm D call. The CDR3 spans 12 residues. The germline V gene has CDR1 SEHNR and CDR2 FQNEAQ (reference sequence). The CDR3 sequence: CASSLERPPLRF. The DNA for the CDR3 is TGTGCCAGCAGCTTAGAAAGACCACCCTTAAGGTTT.

The chain couples TRBV7-6 to TRBJ2-5; TRBD2 is a possible D gene (5 bases). This CDR3 has 14 amino acids. Trimming took off 5 bases at V and 2 bases at J, with 12 bases between the two ends. In germline, CDR1 is SGHVS, CDR2 FNYEAQ. For the CDR3, the DNA is TGTGCCAGCAGCCACCGGACGGGGCAAGAGACCCAGTACTTC. Its translation is CASSHRTGQETQYF.

The chain carries TRBV24-1 and TRBJ2-5; 8 nucleotides match TRBD2. V gave up 5 bases and J gave up 5 bases; unmatched junction bases: 3. The germline V gene encodes CDR1 KGHDR and CDR2 SFDVKD. The CDR3 is made up of 13 amino acids. The CDR3 sequence is CATSAGGEETQYF. The CDR3 DNA follows: TGTGCCACCAGTGCGGGGGGGGAGGAGACCCAGTACTTC.